These 11 T cell receptor beta chains came from one sample sequenced in a study of cytomegalovirus exposure and HLA in healthy donors. The PCR was carried out with 60 Vbeta primers and 13 Jbeta primers. Measured with immunoSEQ multiplex PCR; TCRdb has only the in-frame clones, and not every one. The sample records about 120,000 clones, approximately 74% being singletons. The sample was PBMCs. These receptor sequences come from a male donor in good health and CMV-seronegative.

This chain joins TRBV29-1 and TRBJ2-1, with 9 bases aligning to TRBD1. CDR3 length: 13 residues. J gave up 6 bases and V 7 bases, and 7 bases lay outside the gene matches. Germline CDR1 SQVTM, CDR2 ANQGSEA. The CDR3 nucleotides read TGCAGCGCGGGGACAGGGCTGTTCAATGAGCAGTTCTTC. This translates into CSAGTGLFNEQFF.

This chain links TRBV28 with TRBJ1-2; TRBD1 is a possible D gene (5 bases). V gave up 2 bases and J gave up 6 bases, with 7 bases separating them. CDR1 is MDHEN, CDR2 SYDVKM, per germline. CDR3 length: 12 amino acids. The CDR3 DNA reads TGTGCCAGCAGTTTAACAGGCGATGGCTACACCTTC. Protein: CASSLTGDGYTF.

The chain recombines TRBV4-3 with TRBJ2-3; 9 bases map to TRBD2. The V gene end was trimmed by 1 base and the J gene end by 3 bases; junction bases not matched to a gene: 17. The CDR3 extends over 20 amino acids. From germline, CDR1 is LGHNA and CDR2 YSLEER. The CDR3 here is CASSQVSGSGGPWVTDTQYF. CDR3 nucleotides: TGCGCCAGCAGCCAAGTATCCGGGAGCGGGGGGCCCTGGGTGACAGATACGCAGTATTTT.

The chain has TRBV5-6 and TRBJ1-2; D is unresolved. The CDR3 is made up of 14 amino acids. Germline values: CDR1 SGHDT, CDR2 YYEEEE. V lost 0 bases, J lost 2 bases, and 8 bases lay in between. The CDR3 DNA follows: TGTGCCAGCAGCTTGGTTCCGGGGAACTATGGCTACACCTTC. Residues: CASSLVPGNYGYTF.

The chain uses TRBV7-9 and TRBJ2-5; 12 bases agree with TRBD1. This CDR3 is built from 16 residues. Germline V lookup: CDR1 SEHNR, CDR2 FQNEAQ (reference sequence). Trimming removed 6 bases from V and 11 bases from J; junction bases left unmatched: 16. The CDR3 DNA follows: TGTGCCAGCAGACTGACCGGGACAGGGGGCGCGGGGGAGCAGTACTTC. This encodes CASRLTGTGGAGEQYF.

The CDR3 DNA reads TGTGCCAGCAGTTTTTATCAGGGGGCTAGCAATCAGCCCCAGCATTTT. Its translation: CASSFYQGASNQPQHF. The genes are TRBV28 and TRBJ1-5; 8 bases line up with TRBD1. Trimming removed 3 bases from V and 0 bases from J; junction bases left unmatched: 4. Germline assignment: CDR1 MDHEN and CDR2 SYDVKM. The CDR3 totals 16 residues. Using reference TRBV28 and TRBJ1-5 for the parts outside the CDR3, the full variable domain is DVKVTQSSRYLVKRTGEKVFLECVQDMDHENMFWYRQDPGLGLRLIYFSYDVKMKEKGDIPEGYSVSREKKERFSLILESASTNQTSMYLCASSFYQGASNQPQHFGDGTRLSIL.

This clone came up a few times. This chain links TRBV27 with TRBJ1-1; TRBD1 agrees at 8 bases. The CDR3 is 14 amino acids. CDR1 and CDR2 from the germline V gene are MNHEY and SMNVEV (reference sequence). V was clipped by 5 bases and J by 1 base; unmatched bases: 3. In nucleotides, the CDR3 is TGTGCCAGCAGTCCCGGGACAGGGAACACTGAAGCTTTCTTT. It specifies CASSPGTGNTEAFF.

Points on this clone: Distinct nucleotide sequences in the sample also encode this CDR3. The genes are TRBV7-9 and TRBJ1-3, with D perhaps TRBD1 (5 bases). CDR1 is SEHNR, CDR2 FQNEAQ, per germline (reference sequence). V lost 1 base, J lost 0 bases, and 7 bases lay in between. The CDR3 has 15 residues. CDR3 in DNA: TGTGCCAGCAGCTTAGGTCAGGGCTCTGGAAACACCATATATTTT. Translating it yields CASSLGQGSGNTIYF.

The chain is built from TRBV28 and TRBJ2-2, with a possible D match to TRBD2 (6 bases). Trimming left V 3 bases short and J 3 bases short, with 17 bases between. The CDR3 is made up of 17 amino acids. Germline CDR1 and CDR2: MDHEN and SYDVKM. The CDR3 reads CASSFWDFKKYTGELFF. The CDR3 coding sequence is TGTGCCAGCAGTTTTTGGGACTTTAAGAAGTACACCGGGGAGCTGTTTTTT.

This clone came up once. CDR3 in amino acids: CASSVVSSTDTQYF. The CDR3 DNA is TGTGCCAGCAGCGTAGTCTCTAGCACAGATACGCAGTATTTT. The V gene is TRBV9, the J gene TRBJ2-3; D gene unclear. In germline, CDR1 is SGDLS, CDR2 YYNGEE. This CDR3 is built from 14 residues. The V and J ends lost 0 bases and 0 bases respectively, with 5 bases between them.

This rearrangement joins TRBV11-2 to TRBJ2-1, with D unclear. The CDR3 loop spans 15 amino acids. Germline CDR1 SGHAT, CDR2 FQNNGV. Between the trimmed V and J ends, which lost 5 bases and 0 bases, there was a span of 11 bases. The CDR3 coding sequence is TGTGCCAGCAGCACCATACCGAGCTCCTACAATGAGCAGTTCTTC. Its translation is CASSTIPSSYNEQFF.